A single T cell receptor beta chain is shown here with its context. Antigen: not known. This could be a read error, since a much larger clone is one nucleotide away. The iRepertoire nested amplicon-rescue multiplex PCR amplified TCR alpha and beta CDR3s from RNA. Input was roughly 85-400 ng of tissue mRNA or PBMC total RNA. TCRdb re-analysed the multiplex PCR reads in MiXCR, keeping a single row per CDR3 protein. This sample has about 3,900 distinct CDR3 sequences, with roughly 28% found just once. The record originates from a study of glioma-infiltrating T cells. The study, taken as a whole, reports: Above-expected tissue-blood divergence occurred in all gliomas, most in low-grade ones. Very few CDR3 sequences were shared between tissue and blood.

Looked up from germline, CDR1 is LGHNA and CDR2 is YNFKEQ. CDR3 length: 15 amino acids. V lost 0 bases, J lost 10 bases, and 9 bases stayed unmatched. The TCR originated in a human donor with low-grade glioma or glioblastoma, undergoing nonglioma brain surgery, or in good health (not recorded which). The chain recombines TRBV4-2 with TRBJ2-1; 7 bases line up with TRBD1. Material: glioma tissue, nonneoplastic brain tissue, or PBMCs (not recorded which). This CDR3 is CASSQDDRVSYEQFF. As DNA, the CDR3 is TGTGCCAGCAGCCAAGATGACAGGGTCTCCTACGAGCAGTTCTTC.